This T cell receptor beta chain was captured by sequencing in a study of long-term antiretroviral therapy in people with HIV. Study-level points and caveats: On ART adherence, viral resistance or therapy changes, no data were available.

A remark on this clone: Its antigen is not identified.

CDR1 and CDR2 (germline): SNHLY, FYNNEI. The CDR3 spans 13 residues. V shed 10 bases and J shed 4 bases, with 16 bases lying between them. Sequencing relied on immunoSEQ assay v3.0, run at survey level. Some clones are missing from TCRdb's copy, which holds only in-frame ones; the method was immunoSEQ multiplex PCR. The sample contains 25,000 or so clones, around nine tenths of which appear only once. Every specimen held between about 0.9-11 million cryopreserved PBMC. These were thawed and washed before DNA extraction. The chain combines TRBV2 with TRBJ1-2; no reliable D call. The specimen was unsorted PBMCs, collected 0.5 years after starting antiretroviral therapy. The sequence came from a woman aged 18-29 years with HIV. The chain's CDR3 is CATSLTLAYGYTF. The CDR3 DNA follows: TGTGCCACCTCCCTTACATTAGCCTATGGCTACACCTTC.